Each of the 5 T cell receptor beta chains below was sequenced from the same sample in a study of blood T cell repertoires in COVID-19. Repertoires were generated with immunoSEQ multiplex PCR, while TCRdb's copy carries only in-frame clones and drops some. Among 200,000 to 250,000 clones listed, 84% were seen once. The sequenced material came from peripheral blood. The origin of the receptors is a woman older than 75 with COVID-19, enrolled during active disease.

The chain combines TRBV5-1 with TRBJ2-1; unclear D gene. Germline V CDR1 and CDR2: SGHRS, YFSETQ. The CDR3 runs 13 residues. The V gene lost 0 bases and the J gene lost 15 bases, with 16 bases spanning the gap. CDR3 protein: CASSLAEESSPFF. The CDR3 DNA reads as TGCGCCAGCAGCTTGGCCGAGGAGTCCTCGCCGTTCTTC.

The genes are TRBV2 and TRBJ1-2, with unresolved D. Germline-derived CDR1 and CDR2 are SNHLY and FYNNEI. V was clipped by 11 bases and J by 2 bases, with 15 bases between them. The length of the CDR3 is 13 residues. The CDR3 bases are TGTGCCGGATCAATGGGCCGGAACTATGGCTACACCTTC. Its translation: CAGSMGRNYGYTF.

This rearrangement joins TRBV5-1 to TRBJ2-1, with 8 nucleotides matching TRBD1. The CDR3 is made up of 15 amino acids. V lost 5 bases to trimming and J lost 8 bases; unmatched junction nucleotides: 12. Germline assignment: CDR1 SGHRS and CDR2 YFSETQ. The CDR3 reads CASRQTGVTMDEQFF. The CDR3 DNA reads as TGCGCCAGCAGACAGACAGGGGTAACCATGGATGAGCAGTTCTTC.

The chain recombines TRBV6-5 with TRBJ1-3; TRBD1 aligns across 9 bases. Germline V gene data show CDR1 as MNHEY and CDR2 as SVGAGI. CDR3 length equals 15 residues. V trimming: 8 bases; J trimming: 7 bases; junction bases outside the gene matches: 12. The CDR3 coding sequence is TGTGCCAGCGGGGAATGGACAGGGGCGGCGAACACCATATATTTT. It translates to CASGEWTGAANTIYF.

The V gene is TRBV2, the J gene TRBJ1-2; TRBD1 matches 8 bases. V was pared by 4 bases and J by 4 bases, with 5 bases of the junction left unmatched. Germline loops: CDR1 SNHLY, CDR2 FYNNEI. There are 14 residues in the CDR3. The CDR3 DNA reads as TGTGCCAGCAGTGTCCTTACAGGGGGCTATGGCTACACCTTC. Its protein is CASSVLTGGYGYTF.